The clone carrying this T cell receptor (beta chain) was detected a few times. Its antigen is still unknown. cDNA synthesis used the whole RNA isolate, giving expressed TCRB sequences. The protocol was immunoSEQ multiplex PCR, while the TCRdb copy is restricted to in-frame clones and leaves out a portion. Here the sample spans over 120,000 clones, about 13% being singletons. The V end was cut by 8 bases, the J end by 3 bases, with 5 bases between. The CDR3 is 10 residues long. Germline V gene data show CDR1 as SNHLY and CDR2 as FYNNEI. The entry originates in a study of beta chain features in type 1 diabetes. Overall study findings and caveats: The study found fewer insertions and more deletions at VDJ junctions in type 1 diabetes patients. The study found that naive, central memory and Treg TCRB repertoires appeared more similar in patients than in healthy donors. Patients with Type 1 diabetes showed moderately but significantly shorter TCRB CDR3s in all four CD4+ subsets.

This TCR was recovered from a man younger than 35 with type 1 diabetes. The sample was central memory CD4+ T cells from blood. This chain connects TRBV2 to TRBJ2-7; D is unresolved. CDR3 DNA: TGTGCCAGCTCCAACTACGAGCAGTACTTC. It translates to CASSNYEQYF.